Detailed here is one T cell receptor beta chain. What it recognizes is unknown. TCRdb ran MiXCR on the reads and lists one entry per CDR3 protein. The sample contains approximately 750,000 distinct CDR3 sequences, 35% to 40% of which appear only once. This sample is drawn from a study of T cell repertoires in cytomegalovirus infection. Whole-study context: Public TCR beta signatures provided an indication of both CMV infection and a matching HLA type.

Study observations and caveats: CMV-specific TCR beta clonotypes restricted by HLA-C were the ones dominating the ex vivo response. Summed public TCR beta family frequency identified CMV carriers bearing the relevant HLA.

The junction had 3 bases not matched to a gene; V was cut back by 0 bases and J by 4 bases. Looked up from germline, CDR1 is DFQATT and CDR2 is SNEGSKA (reference sequence). CDR3 length: 14 residues. Sequenced: PBMCs. This sequence was found in a human donor in good health (CMV status not recorded). Some clones in this sample may be carry-over from other donors' samples. The chain employs TRBV20-1 and TRBJ2-7; TRBD2 matches at 10 bases. This CDR3 reads CSARDSGRTYEQYF. CDR3 coding DNA: TGCAGTGCTAGAGATAGCGGGAGGACTTACGAGCAGTACTTC.